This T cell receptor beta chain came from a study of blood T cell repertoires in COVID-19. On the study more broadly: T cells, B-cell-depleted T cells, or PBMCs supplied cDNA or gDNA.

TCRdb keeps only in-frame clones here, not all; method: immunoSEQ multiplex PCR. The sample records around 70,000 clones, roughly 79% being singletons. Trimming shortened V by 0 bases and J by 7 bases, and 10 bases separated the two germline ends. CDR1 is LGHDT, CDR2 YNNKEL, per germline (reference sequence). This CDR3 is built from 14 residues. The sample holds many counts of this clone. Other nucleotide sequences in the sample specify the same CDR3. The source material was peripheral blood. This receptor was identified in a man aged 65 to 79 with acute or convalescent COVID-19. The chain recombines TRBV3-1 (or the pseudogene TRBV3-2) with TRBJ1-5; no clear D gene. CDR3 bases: TGTGCCAGCAGCCAAGAAACGGGGAGACAGCCCCAGCATTTT. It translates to CASSQETGRQPQHF.